The text below deals with one TCR beta chain. Antigen unknown. Primers used in a second PCR of about 7 to 12 cycles were a sample-barcoded 5' primer and a J-beta primer mix. Researchers report that a template-switch adaptor with 12 random nucleotides tagged each cDNA molecule. TCRdb itself ran the 5' RACE reads through MiXCR, one entry per CDR3 protein. There are approximately 1.5 million distinct CDR3 sequences in the sample; about 35% occur only once, and over 9% lies in the top ten. Peripheral blood, roughly 9.3 milliliters per donor, was collected. The entry originates in a study of blood T cells in healthy people across ages. General study points: One million T cells yielded diversity estimates that were considered underestimates. Long-lived donors had more naive CD4+ cells and higher diversity than aged donors.

Germline V gene lookup returns CDR1 DFQATT and CDR2 SNEGSKA (reference sequence). The CDR3 contains 13 residues. The V end lost 6 bases, the J end lost 1 base, and 12 bases lay between the germline ends. The sample taken for sequencing was blood. This sequence was found in a woman in her twenties or thirties in good health. The chain combines TRBV20-1 with TRBJ1-1; weak D call: TRBD1 (6 bases). The CDR3 bases are TGCAGTGCCTCGGGGGCCTCGAACACTGAAGCTTTCTTT. This sequence encodes CSASGASNTEAFF.